The 17 T cell receptor beta chains presented below share a single source sample, sequenced in a study of T cells expressing NK-cell markers. TCRdb reanalyzed the 5' RACE reads and collapses them to one entry per CDR3 protein, without DNA. This repertoire includes 300,000 to 450,000 distinct CDR3 sequences. Sequencing was carried out using blood T cells: a sorted CD56 or NKG2C T cell subset, CD4+ or CD8+ T cells, or bulk PBMC T cells (not recorded which). These receptor sequences come from a man aged 18-69 years in good health.

This chain uses TRBV7-2 with TRBJ2-1; TCRdb reports TRBD2, a call that lacks DNA to check it against. The CDR3 spans 15 residues. Germline CDR1 reads SGHTA; CDR2 reads FQGNSA. The chain's CDR3 is CASSYLLAGGPEQFF.

V gene TRBV20-1 combines with J gene TRBJ2-2; the TCRdb D gene call, TRBD1, has no DNA to confirm it. Germline V gene sequence: CDR1 DFQATT, CDR2 SNEGSKA (reference sequence). The CDR3 is 15 residues long. This CDR3 is CSAARDRGASGELFF.

The chain links TRBV7-8 to TRBJ2-7; TCRdb gives TRBD1 as the D gene, but with no DNA this cannot be confirmed. This CDR3 has 13 residues. Germline assignment: CDR1 SGHVS and CDR2 FQNEAQ. The CDR3 region is CASSSYQGREQYF.

The V call is TRBV7-2, the J call TRBJ2-3; the TCRdb D gene call, TRBD2, has no DNA to confirm it. Germline V gene lookup returns CDR1 SGHTA and CDR2 FQGNSA. The CDR3 extends over 14 amino acids. CDR3 sequence reads: CASSLKAGRDTQYF.

The CDR3 reads CASRWDRGYGYTF. This chain connects TRBV6-1 to TRBJ1-2; TCRdb indicates TRBD1, and absent DNA this call remains unverified. The CDR3 has 13 amino acids. Germline V gene lookup returns CDR1 MNHNS and CDR2 SASEGT.

The chain recombines TRBV6-5 with TRBJ2-3. This CDR3 region has 15 residues. Germline CDR1 reads MNHEY; CDR2 reads SVGAGI. The CDR3 here is CASSYLGRTTDTQYF.

The chain combines TRBV3-1 with TRBJ1-2; absent DNA, TCRdb's TRBD1 call cannot be checked. The CDR3 is 15 amino acids. Germline values: CDR1 LGHDT, CDR2 YNNKEL (reference sequence). This CDR3 is CASSQDRGQGYGYTF. The variable domain in full, completed from reference TRBV3-1 and TRBJ1-2, reads DTAVSQTPKYLVTQMGNDKSIKCEQNLGHDTMYWYKQDSKKFLKIMFSYNNKELIINETVPNRFSPKSPDKAHLNLHINSLELGDSAVYFCASSQDRGQGYGYTFGSGTRLTVV.

The V and J genes are TRBV27 and TRBJ1-5; TCRdb picks TRBD1, but there is no DNA to check that call. CDR1 is MNHEY and CDR2 is SMNVEV in the germline V gene (reference sequence). The CDR3 contains 18 residues. CDR3 in amino acids: CASSSHLGQGNSNQPQHF.

V is TRBV3-1 and J is TRBJ2-7; the D call of TRBD1 rests on TCRdb alone, since no DNA is present to check it. CDR1 and CDR2 from the germline V gene are LGHDT and YNNKEL (reference sequence). The CDR3 runs 15 residues. CDR3 sequence reads: CASSPNMGQGREQYF.

V usage is TRBV12-3 or TRBV12-4 and J usage is TRBJ2-5; TCRdb lists TRBD1, though no DNA is available to test this call. There are 16 residues in the CDR3. CDR3 loop: CASRRSGTGGLKTQYF.

V and J are TRBV18 and TRBJ2-6. The germline CDR1 and CDR2 sequences are KGHSH and LQKENI. CDR3 size: 15 residues. The CDR3 spells CASSPDISGANVLTF.

The CDR3 reads CASSQGQAYHLSYEQYF. The rearrangement joins TRBV5-1 to TRBJ2-7; TCRdb lists TRBD1, though no DNA is available to test this call. The germline gives CDR1 SGHRS, CDR2 YFSETQ. The CDR3 runs to 17 residues. Complete variable domain (other parts from reference TRBV5-1 and TRBJ2-7): KAGVTQTPRYLIKTRGQQVTLSCSPISGHRSVSWYQQTPGQGLQFLFEYFSETQRNKGNFPGRFSGRQFSNSRSEMNVSTLELGDSALYLCASSQGQAYHLSYEQYFGPGTRLTVT.

The chain is built from TRBV11-1 and TRBJ2-1; TCRdb outputs TRBD1, but without DNA this stays unchecked. CDR1 and CDR2 from the germline V gene are SGHAT and FQDESV (reference sequence). The CDR3 has 18 amino acids. The CDR3 is CASSQGGYRRLGVNEQLF.

The CDR3 region is CASSIQTGGTDTQYF. The V gene is TRBV5-1, the J gene TRBJ2-3; TCRdb indicates TRBD1, and absent DNA this call remains unverified. This CDR3 region has 15 residues. Germline CDR1 SGHRS, CDR2 YFSETQ. Full variable domain (missing parts from reference TRBV5-1 and TRBJ2-3): KAGVTQTPRYLIKTRGQQVTLSCSPISGHRSVSWYQQTPGQGLQFLFEYFSETQRNKGNFPGRFSGRQFSNSRSEMNVSTLELGDSALYLCASSIQTGGTDTQYFGPGTRLTVL.

The chain combines TRBV3-1 with TRBJ2-7; TCRdb indicates TRBD1, and absent DNA this call remains unverified. Looked up from germline, CDR1 is LGHDT and CDR2 is YNNKEL (reference sequence). The CDR3 is 15 amino acids. CDR3 loop: CASSLGPGRGYEQYF.

J is TRBJ1-1 and V is TRBV6-2 or TRBV6-3. The V gene's germline CDR1 is MNHEY and CDR2 SVGEGT. CDR3 length: 11 amino acids. CDR3 protein: CATIGHTEAFF.

The chain uses TRBV5-6 and TRBJ1-1; TCRdb's D call, TRBD1, is unchecked because there is no DNA. CDR1 and CDR2 from the germline V gene are SGHDT and YYEEEE. The length of the CDR3 is 17 residues. This CDR3 is CASSSWTGAGKNTEAFF.